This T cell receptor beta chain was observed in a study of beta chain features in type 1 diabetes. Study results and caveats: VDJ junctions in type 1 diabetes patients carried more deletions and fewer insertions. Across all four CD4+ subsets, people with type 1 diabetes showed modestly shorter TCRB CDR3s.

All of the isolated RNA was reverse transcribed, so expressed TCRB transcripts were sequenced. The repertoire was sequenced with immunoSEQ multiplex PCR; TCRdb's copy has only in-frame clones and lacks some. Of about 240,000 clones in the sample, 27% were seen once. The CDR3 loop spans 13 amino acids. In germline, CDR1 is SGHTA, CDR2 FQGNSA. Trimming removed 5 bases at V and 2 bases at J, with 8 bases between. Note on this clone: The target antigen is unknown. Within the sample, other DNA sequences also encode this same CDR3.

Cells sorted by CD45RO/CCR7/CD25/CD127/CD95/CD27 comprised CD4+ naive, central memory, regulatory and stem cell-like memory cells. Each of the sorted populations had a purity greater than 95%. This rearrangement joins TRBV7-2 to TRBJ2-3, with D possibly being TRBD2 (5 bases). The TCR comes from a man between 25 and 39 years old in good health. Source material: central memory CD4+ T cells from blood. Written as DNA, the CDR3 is TGTGCCAGCAGCCGAGACTACACAGATACGCAGTATTTT. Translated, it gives CASSRDYTDTQYF.